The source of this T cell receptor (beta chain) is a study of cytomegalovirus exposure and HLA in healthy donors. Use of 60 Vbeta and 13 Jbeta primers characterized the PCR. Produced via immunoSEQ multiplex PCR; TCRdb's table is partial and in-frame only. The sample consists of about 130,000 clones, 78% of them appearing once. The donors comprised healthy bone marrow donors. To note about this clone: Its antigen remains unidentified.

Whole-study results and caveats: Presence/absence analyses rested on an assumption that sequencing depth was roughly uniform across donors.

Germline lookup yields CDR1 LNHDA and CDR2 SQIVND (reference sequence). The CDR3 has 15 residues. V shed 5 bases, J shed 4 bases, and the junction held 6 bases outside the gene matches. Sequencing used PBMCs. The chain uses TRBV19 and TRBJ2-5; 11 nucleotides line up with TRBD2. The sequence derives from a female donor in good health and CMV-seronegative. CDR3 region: CASSLTSGRGETQYF. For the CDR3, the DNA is TGTGCCAGTAGTTTAACTAGCGGGAGAGGAGAGACCCAGTACTTC. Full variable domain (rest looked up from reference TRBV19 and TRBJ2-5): DGGITQSPKYLFRKEGQNVTLSCEQNLNHDAMYWYRQDPGQGLRLIYYSQIVNDFQKGDIAEGYSVSREKKESFPLTVTSAQKNPTAFYLCASSLTSGRGETQYFGPGTRLLVL.